A few counts support the clone carrying this T cell receptor (beta chain). The antigen is unknown. The sample comes from a study of response to subunit inactivated influenza vaccine. Study observations and caveats: Every seasonal influenza vaccination brings in few new T cells, the authors suggested.

The V and J ends lost 6 bases and 6 bases respectively, with 6 bases between them. In germline, CDR1 is MGHRA, CDR2 YSYEKL. The CDR3 spans 11 residues. MiXCR, run by TCRdb on the RT-PCR reads, gives a single entry per CDR3 protein. The sample yields fewer than 250,000 distinct CDR3 sequences, over 13% seen once. The TCR originated in a man in his fifties who received an inactivated influenza vaccine. This specimen consisted of CD8+ T cells sorted from PBMCs, obtained about 5 days after vaccination. V and J are TRBV4-1 and TRBJ2-1; D call uncertain. Here the CDR3 reads CASRDGNEQFF. The CDR3 bases are TGCGCCAGCAGGGACGGCAATGAGCAGTTCTTC.